The 19 T cell receptor beta chains below come from one sample, sequenced in a study of control samples from healthy donors and cancer patients. Some clones are missing from TCRdb's copy, which holds only in-frame ones; the method was immunoSEQ multiplex PCR. The sample records some 190,000 clones, around 90% being singletons. The material sequenced was blood. These TCRs come from a man younger than 40 in good health.

V is TRBV27 and J is TRBJ1-2; D uncertain. This CDR3 spans 14 amino acids. Germline CDR1 is MNHEY and CDR2 is SMNVEV (reference sequence). V lost 5 bases, J lost 0 bases, and 10 bases lay in between. The CDR3 here is CASSAVPANYGYTF. CDR3 sequence (DNA): TGTGCCAGCAGTGCCGTGCCGGCTAACTATGGCTACACCTTC.

This chain links TRBV14 with TRBJ2-3; 10 bases line up with TRBD2. This CDR3 contains 16 residues. Germline-derived CDR1 and CDR2 are SGHDN and FVKESK. The V gene end was trimmed by 4 bases and the J gene end by 2 bases; junction bases not matched to a gene: 6. The CDR3 nucleotides read TGTGCCAGCAGCCCATCTAGCGGGGGAATCACAGATACGCAGTATTTT. This sequence encodes CASSPSSGGITDTQYF.

This sequence joins TRBV6-5 and TRBJ2-5; possibly TRBD1 for D (5 bases). Trimming shortened V by 5 bases and J by 4 bases, and 11 bases separated the two germline ends. The CDR3 consists of 13 residues. Germline-derived CDR1 and CDR2 are MNHEY and SVGAGI. CDR3 amino acids: CASSTRVSETQYF. CDR3 DNA sequence: TGTGCCAGCAGTACCAGGGTCTCAGAGACCCAGTACTTC.

The chain is built from TRBV2 and TRBJ2-7; TRBD2 agrees at 14 bases. Germline V gene data show CDR1 as SNHLY and CDR2 as FYNNEI. V shed 5 bases, J shed 1 base, and the junction held 7 bases outside the gene matches. CDR3 length: 17 amino acids. Here the CDR3 DNA reads TGTGCCAGCAGTACCCGACTAGCGGGGGGGCCTTCCTACGAGCAGTACTTC. Translating it yields CASSTRLAGGPSYEQYF.

V and J are TRBV13 and TRBJ2-7; 10 positions agree with TRBD2. This CDR3 is 17 amino acids long. Germline CDR1 and CDR2: PRHDT and FYEKMQ (reference sequence). J lost 0 bases, V lost 2 bases, and 7 bases had no gene match. CDR3 coding DNA: TGTGCCAGCAGCTTATGGGCTAGCGGGGGTTACTCCTACGAGCAGTACTTC. Translated: CASSLWASGGYSYEQYF.

The V and J genes are TRBV3-1 (or the pseudogene TRBV3-2) and TRBJ1-6; D may be TRBD1 (6 bases). The CDR3 sequence is 17 residues long. V shed 1 base and J shed 3 bases, with 13 bases lying between them. Germline V lookup: CDR1 LGHDT, CDR2 YNNKEL (reference sequence). The CDR3 spells CASSQGRVRGYNSPLHF. The CDR3 DNA is TGTGCCAGCAGCCAAGGAAGGGTCAGGGGCTATAATTCACCCCTCCACTTT.

The CDR3 DNA is TGTGCCAGCTCACCTCGGGCCTCCGGGGATACGCAGTATTTT. Its translation: CASSPRASGDTQYF. The V and J genes are TRBV18 and TRBJ2-3, with D unclear. The V end lost 3 bases, the J end lost 6 bases, and 13 bases lay between the germline ends. The CDR3 extends over 14 amino acids. Germline V gene data show CDR1 as KGHSH and CDR2 as LQKENI.

The chain recombines TRBV19 with TRBJ2-4, with D perhaps TRBD1 (5 bases). V lost 5 bases, J lost 9 bases, and 17 bases lay in between. CDR3 length equals 14 residues. Germline V gene sequence: CDR1 LNHDA, CDR2 SQIVND (reference sequence). CDR3 in amino acids: CASSSTGSASIQYF. For the CDR3, the DNA is TGTGCCAGTAGTTCCACAGGATCTGCTAGCATTCAGTACTTC.

This chain links TRBV2 with TRBJ1-3; the D gene is possibly TRBD1 (6 bases). The CDR3 loop spans 14 amino acids. From germline, CDR1 is SNHLY and CDR2 FYNNEI. V dropped 5 bases and J dropped 4 bases, with 12 bases sitting between them. The CDR3: CASSSGTRGNTIYF. The CDR3 bases are TGTGCCAGCAGTTCCGGGACACGCGGAAACACCATATATTTT.

This chain joins TRBV19 and TRBJ1-2, with D uncertain. Trimming shortened V by 10 bases and J by 0 bases, and 18 bases separated the two germline ends. This CDR3 comprises 15 residues. Per germline, CDR1 LNHDA and CDR2 SQIVND (reference sequence). This CDR3 reads CATKARSSTNYGYTF. Written as DNA, the CDR3 is TGTGCCACCAAGGCCCGGAGCTCCACTAACTATGGCTACACCTTC.

V gene TRBV7-9 combines with J gene TRBJ1-2; TRBD1 matches 9 bases. In germline, CDR1 is SEHNR, CDR2 FQNEAQ (reference sequence). J gave up 7 bases and V 5 bases, and 5 bases lay outside the gene matches. This CDR3 region has 13 residues. CDR3 residues: CASSVGQGFGYTF. The CDR3 nucleotides read TGTGCCAGCAGCGTGGGACAGGGCTTTGGCTACACCTTC.

The rearrangement joins TRBV5-1 to TRBJ1-6; D not resolved. The CDR3 sequence is 15 residues long. Germline assignment: CDR1 SGHRS and CDR2 YFSETQ. Trimming removed 0 bases from V and 7 bases from J, with 11 bases in between. The CDR3 DNA sequence: TGCGCCAGCAGCTTGGCGGGTCCTCTAAATTCACCCCTCCACTTT. Amino acids: CASSLAGPLNSPLHF.

The rearrangement joins TRBV29-1 to TRBJ1-2; 8 bases agree with TRBD1. This CDR3 spans 13 amino acids. Looked up from germline, CDR1 is SQVTM and CDR2 is ANQGSEA. The V and J ends lost 7 bases and 5 bases, in that order; junction bases with no gene match: 9. The CDR3 nucleotides read TGCAGCGCCGAGGCAGGGGGCGCTTATGGCTACACCTTC. The encoded protein is CSAEAGGAYGYTF. Drawing the rest from reference TRBV29-1 and TRBJ1-2, the complete variable domain is SAVISQKPSRDICQRGTSLTIQCQVDSQVTMMFWYRQQPGQSLTLIATANQGSEATYESGFVIDKFPISRPNLTFSTLTVSNMSPEDSSIYLCSAEAGGAYGYTFGSGTRLTVV.

The genes are TRBV6-6 and TRBJ2-6; the match to TRBD1 covers 10 bases. In germline, CDR1 is MNHNY, CDR2 SVGAGI (reference sequence). This CDR3 region has 19 residues. Germline trimming cut 5 bases from V and 0 bases from J; bases unmatched to any gene: 10. DNA for the CDR3: TGTGCCAGCAGTCGACTAGACAGGGGGCGATACTCTGGGGCCAACGTCCTGACTTTC. This codes for CASSRLDRGRYSGANVLTF.

The chain carries TRBV19 and TRBJ1-4, with a tentative D call TRBD1 (5 bases). The CDR3 has 13 amino acids. V lost 5 bases, J lost 5 bases, and 9 bases lay in between. In germline, CDR1 is LNHDA, CDR2 SQIVND (reference sequence). This chain's CDR3 is CASSGGTNEKLFF. CDR3 in DNA: TGTGCCAGTAGTGGGGGTACAAATGAAAAACTGTTTTTT.

This chain connects TRBV11-2 to TRBJ1-5; 9 nucleotides agree with TRBD1. This CDR3 contains 16 residues. Germline-derived CDR1 and CDR2 are SGHAT and FQNNGV. Trimming at V came to 5 bases and at J to 4 bases, leaving 9 bases not matched to a gene. In nucleotides, the CDR3 is TGTGCCAGCAGCCCATACCGGGACAGGGTAAATCAGCCCCAGCATTTT. It translates to CASSPYRDRVNQPQHF.

The chain carries TRBV4-1 and TRBJ2-3; D remains unclear. Deletions cut 1 base from V and 4 bases from J, with 9 bases between. The CDR3 contains 14 residues. The germline V gene has CDR1 MGHRA and CDR2 YSYEKL. CDR3 sequence (DNA): TGCGCCAGCAGCCAAGGCCAGCAGCCAGATACGCAGTATTTT. It yields the protein CASSQGQQPDTQYF.

CDR3 DNA: TGTGCCACCAGCAACCCTCAAGGGGGACAGGGCTACACCTTC. Its protein is CATSNPQGGQGYTF. V gene TRBV15 combines with J gene TRBJ1-2; 7 nucleotides agree with TRBD1. Germline V CDR1 and CDR2: LNHNV, YYDKDF (reference sequence). The length of the CDR3 is 14 residues. V lost 4 bases, J lost 8 bases, and 10 bases stayed unmatched.

This chain joins TRBV7-9 and TRBJ2-1; 13 bases match TRBD2. Germline V CDR1 and CDR2: SEHNR, FQNEAQ (reference sequence). After removal of 2 bases from V and 8 bases from J, the junction contained 6 bases not matched to a gene. This CDR3 has 16 residues. Here the CDR3 reads CASSLPTSGGAHEQFF. CDR3 coding DNA: TGTGCCAGCAGCTTACCAACTAGCGGGGGGGCTCATGAGCAGTTCTTC. Filled out from reference TRBV7-9 and TRBJ2-1, the complete variable domain reads DTGVSQNPRHKITKRGQNVTFRCDPISEHNRLYWYRQTLGQGPEFLTYFQNEAQLEKSRLLSDRFSAERPKGSFSTLEIQRTEQGDSAMYLCASSLPTSGGAHEQFFGPGTRLTVL.